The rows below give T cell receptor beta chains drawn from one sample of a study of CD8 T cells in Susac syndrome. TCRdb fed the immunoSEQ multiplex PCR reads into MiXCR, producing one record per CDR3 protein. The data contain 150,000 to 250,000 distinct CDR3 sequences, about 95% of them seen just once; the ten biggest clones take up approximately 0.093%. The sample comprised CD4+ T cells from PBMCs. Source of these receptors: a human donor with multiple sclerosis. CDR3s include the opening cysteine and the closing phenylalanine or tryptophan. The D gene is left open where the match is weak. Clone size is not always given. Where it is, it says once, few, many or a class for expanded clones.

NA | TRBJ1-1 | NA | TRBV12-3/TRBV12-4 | TGTGCCAGCAGCTTAGGGGGGCCGGAGCAAGGGGACACTGAAGCTTTCTTT | CASSLGGPEQGDTEAFF
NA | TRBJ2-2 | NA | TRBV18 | TGTGCCAGCTCACCACCCTCTGGACGGAACACCGGGGAGCTGTTTTTT | CASSPPSGRNTGELFF
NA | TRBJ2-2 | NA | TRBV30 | TGTGCCTCTGGTCGCGGGGAGCTGTTTTTT | CASGRGELFF
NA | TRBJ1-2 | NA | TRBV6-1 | TGTGCCAGCAGTGAAGAGGGGTCCTATGGCTACACCTTC | CASSEEGSYGYTF
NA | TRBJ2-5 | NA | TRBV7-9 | TGTGCCAGTGACGGGGACCCTTGGGAGACCCAGTACTTC | CASDGDPWETQYF
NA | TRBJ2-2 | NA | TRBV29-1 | TGCAGCGTGGTGGGCACCGGGGAGCTGTTTTTT | CSVVGTGELFF
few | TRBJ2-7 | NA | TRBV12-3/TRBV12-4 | TGTGCCAGCAGTTTGGGGTCGGTCTCCTACGAGCAGTACTTC | CASSLGSVSYEQYF
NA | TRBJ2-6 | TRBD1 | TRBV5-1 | TGCGCCAGCAACCCACAGGGGTACTCTGGGGCCAACGTCCTGACTTTC | CASNPQGYSGANVLTF
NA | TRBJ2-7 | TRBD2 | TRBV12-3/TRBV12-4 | TGTGCCAGCAAGTCCGGCGGGGGTCCCTACGAGCAGTACTTC | CASKSGGGPYEQYF
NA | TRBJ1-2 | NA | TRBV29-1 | TGCAGCGTTGAGCCTTTAAACGGTGGCTACACCTTC | CSVEPLNGGYTF
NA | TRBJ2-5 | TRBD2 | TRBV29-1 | TGCAGCGTTGAGCGAGCGGGGGGGCGCGGGGAGACCCAGTACTTC | CSVERAGGRGETQYF
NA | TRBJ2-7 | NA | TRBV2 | TGTGCCAGCAGTAAACAGATCTACGAGCAGTACTTC | CASSKQIYEQYF
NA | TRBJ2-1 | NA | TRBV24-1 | TGTGCCACCAGTGATTTAGCAGCGGACTCCTACAATGAGCAGTTCTTC | CATSDLAADSYNEQFF
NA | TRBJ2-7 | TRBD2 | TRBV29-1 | TGCAGCGTTGTTGGGGTGGCTAGCGGGGACCTCTACGAGCAGTACTTC | CSVVGVASGDLYEQYF
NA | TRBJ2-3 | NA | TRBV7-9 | TGTGCCAGCAGCACCAGGGGATTGCCCGATACGCAGTATTTT | CASSTRGLPDTQYF
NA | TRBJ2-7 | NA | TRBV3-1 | TGTGCCAGCAGCCAAGCGGGGGTAGAGCAGTACTTC | CASSQAGVEQYF